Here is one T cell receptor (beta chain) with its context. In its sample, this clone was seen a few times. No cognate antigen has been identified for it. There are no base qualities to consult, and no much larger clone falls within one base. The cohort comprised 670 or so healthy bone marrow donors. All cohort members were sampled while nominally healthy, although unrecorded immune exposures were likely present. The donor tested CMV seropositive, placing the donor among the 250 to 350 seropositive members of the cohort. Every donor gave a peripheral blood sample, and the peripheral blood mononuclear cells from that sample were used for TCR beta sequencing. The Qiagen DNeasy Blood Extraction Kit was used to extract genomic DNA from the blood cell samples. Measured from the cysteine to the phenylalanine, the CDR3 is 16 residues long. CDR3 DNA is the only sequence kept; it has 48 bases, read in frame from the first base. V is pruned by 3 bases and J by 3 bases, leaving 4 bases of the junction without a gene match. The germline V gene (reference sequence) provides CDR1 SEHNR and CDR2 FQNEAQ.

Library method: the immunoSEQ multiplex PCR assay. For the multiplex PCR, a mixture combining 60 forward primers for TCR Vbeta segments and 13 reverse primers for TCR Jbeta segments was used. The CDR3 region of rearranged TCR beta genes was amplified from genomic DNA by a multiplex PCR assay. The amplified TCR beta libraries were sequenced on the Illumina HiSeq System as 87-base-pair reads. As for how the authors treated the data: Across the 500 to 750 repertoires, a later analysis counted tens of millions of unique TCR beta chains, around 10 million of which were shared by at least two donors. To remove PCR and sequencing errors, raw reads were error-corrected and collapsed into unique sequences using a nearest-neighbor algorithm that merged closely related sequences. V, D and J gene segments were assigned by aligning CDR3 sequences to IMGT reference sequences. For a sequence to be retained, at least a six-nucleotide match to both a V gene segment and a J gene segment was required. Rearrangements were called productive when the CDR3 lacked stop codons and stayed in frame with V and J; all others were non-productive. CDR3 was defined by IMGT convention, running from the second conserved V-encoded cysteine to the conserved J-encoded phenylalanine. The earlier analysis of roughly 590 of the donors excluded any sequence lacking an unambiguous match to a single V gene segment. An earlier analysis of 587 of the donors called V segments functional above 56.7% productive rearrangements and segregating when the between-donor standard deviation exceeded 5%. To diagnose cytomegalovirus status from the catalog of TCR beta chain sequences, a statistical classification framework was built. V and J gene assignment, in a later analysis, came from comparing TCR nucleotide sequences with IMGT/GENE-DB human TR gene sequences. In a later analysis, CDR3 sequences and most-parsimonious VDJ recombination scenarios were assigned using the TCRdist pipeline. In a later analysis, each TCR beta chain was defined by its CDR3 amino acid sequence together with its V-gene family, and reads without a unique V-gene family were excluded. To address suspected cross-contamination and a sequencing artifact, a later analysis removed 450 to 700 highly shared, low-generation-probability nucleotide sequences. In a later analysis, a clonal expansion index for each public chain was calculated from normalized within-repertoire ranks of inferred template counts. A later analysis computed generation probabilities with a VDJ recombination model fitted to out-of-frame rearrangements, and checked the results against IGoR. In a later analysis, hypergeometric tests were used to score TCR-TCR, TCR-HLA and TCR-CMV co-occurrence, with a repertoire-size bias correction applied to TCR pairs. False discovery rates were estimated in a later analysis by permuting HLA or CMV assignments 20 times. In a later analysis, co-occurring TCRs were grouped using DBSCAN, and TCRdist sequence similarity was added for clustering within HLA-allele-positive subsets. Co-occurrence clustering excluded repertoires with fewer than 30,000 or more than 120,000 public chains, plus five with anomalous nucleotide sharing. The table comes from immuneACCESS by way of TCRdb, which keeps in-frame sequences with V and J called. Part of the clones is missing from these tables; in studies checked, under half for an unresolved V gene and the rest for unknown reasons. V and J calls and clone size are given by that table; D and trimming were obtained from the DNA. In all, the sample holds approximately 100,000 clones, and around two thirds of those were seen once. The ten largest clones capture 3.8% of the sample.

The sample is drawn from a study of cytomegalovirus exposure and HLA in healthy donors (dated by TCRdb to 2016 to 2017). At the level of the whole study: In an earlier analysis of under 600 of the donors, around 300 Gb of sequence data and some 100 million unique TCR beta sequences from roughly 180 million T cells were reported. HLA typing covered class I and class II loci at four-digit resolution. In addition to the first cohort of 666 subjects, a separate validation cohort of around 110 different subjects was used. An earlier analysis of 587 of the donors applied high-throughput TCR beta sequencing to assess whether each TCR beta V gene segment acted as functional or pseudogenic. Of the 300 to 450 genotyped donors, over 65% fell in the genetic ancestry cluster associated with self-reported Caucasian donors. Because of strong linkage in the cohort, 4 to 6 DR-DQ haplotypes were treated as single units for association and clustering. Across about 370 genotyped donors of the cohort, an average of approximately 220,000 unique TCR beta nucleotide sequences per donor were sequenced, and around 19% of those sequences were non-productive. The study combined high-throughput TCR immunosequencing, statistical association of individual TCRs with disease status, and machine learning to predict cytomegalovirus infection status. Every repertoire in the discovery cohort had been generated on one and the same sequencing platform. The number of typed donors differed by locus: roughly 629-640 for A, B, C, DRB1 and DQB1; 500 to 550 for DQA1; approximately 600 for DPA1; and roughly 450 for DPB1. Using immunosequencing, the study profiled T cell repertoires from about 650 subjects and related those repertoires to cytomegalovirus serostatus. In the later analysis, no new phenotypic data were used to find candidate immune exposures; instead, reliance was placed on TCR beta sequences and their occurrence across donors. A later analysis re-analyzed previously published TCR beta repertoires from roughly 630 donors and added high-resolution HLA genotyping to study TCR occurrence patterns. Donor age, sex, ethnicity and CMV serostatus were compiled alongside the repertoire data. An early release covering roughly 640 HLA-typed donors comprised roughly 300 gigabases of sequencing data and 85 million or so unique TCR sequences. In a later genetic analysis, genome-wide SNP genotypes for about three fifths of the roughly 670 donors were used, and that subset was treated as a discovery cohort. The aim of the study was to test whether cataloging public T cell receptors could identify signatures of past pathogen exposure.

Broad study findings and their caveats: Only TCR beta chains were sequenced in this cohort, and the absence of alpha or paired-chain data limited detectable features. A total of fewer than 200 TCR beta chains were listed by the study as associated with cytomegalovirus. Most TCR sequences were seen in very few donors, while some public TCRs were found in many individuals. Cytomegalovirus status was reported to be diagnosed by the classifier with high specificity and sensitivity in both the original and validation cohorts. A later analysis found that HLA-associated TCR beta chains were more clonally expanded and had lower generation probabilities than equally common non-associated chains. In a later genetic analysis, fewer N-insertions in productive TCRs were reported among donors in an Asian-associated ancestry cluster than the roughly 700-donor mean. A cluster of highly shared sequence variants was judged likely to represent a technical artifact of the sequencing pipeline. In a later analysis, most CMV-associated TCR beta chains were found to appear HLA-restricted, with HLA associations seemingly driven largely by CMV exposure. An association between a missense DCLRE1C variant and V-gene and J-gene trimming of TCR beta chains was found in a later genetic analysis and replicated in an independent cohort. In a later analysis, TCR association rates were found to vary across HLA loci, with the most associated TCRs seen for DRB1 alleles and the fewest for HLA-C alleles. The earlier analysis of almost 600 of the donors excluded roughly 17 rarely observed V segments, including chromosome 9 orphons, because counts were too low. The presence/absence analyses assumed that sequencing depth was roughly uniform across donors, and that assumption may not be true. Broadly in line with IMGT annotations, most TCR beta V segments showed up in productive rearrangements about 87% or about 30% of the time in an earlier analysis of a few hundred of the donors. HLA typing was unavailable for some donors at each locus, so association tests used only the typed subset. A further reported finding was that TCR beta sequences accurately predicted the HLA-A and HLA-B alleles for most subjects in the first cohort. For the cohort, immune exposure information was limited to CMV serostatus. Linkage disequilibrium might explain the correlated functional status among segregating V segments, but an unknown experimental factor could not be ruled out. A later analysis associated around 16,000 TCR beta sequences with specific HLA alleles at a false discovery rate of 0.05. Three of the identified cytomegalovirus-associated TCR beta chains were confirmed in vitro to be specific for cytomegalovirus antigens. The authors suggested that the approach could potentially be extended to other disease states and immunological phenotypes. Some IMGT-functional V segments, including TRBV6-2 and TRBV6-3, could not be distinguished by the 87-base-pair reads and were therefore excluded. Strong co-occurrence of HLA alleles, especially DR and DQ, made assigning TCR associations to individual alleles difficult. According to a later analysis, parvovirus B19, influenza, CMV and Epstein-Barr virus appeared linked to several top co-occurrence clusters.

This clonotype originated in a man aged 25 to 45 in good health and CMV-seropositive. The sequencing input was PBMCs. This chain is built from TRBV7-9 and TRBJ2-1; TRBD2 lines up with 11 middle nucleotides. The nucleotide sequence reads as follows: TGTGCCAGCAGCTTCCTAGCGGGGGGTCTCTACAATGAGCAGTTCTTC. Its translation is CASSFLAGGLYNEQFF.